This passage covers 2 T cell receptor beta chains from one sample sequenced in a study of shared clonotypes between healthy human individuals (dated by TCRdb to the early 2020s). CD8 naive samples were obtained by positive selection for CCR7 among CD45RO-negative cells, yielding a CD45RA+CCR7+ population from which TemRA cells were excluded. Preparation of the library involved the immunoSEQ multiplex PCR assay. TCRdb provides this immuneACCESS table in a form limited to in-frame rearrangements. Some clones are lacking; in checked studies, under half of them reflect an unresolved V gene, and why the rest are absent is not known. This sample is represented by hundreds of thousands of clones; 92% of them were singletons. The top ten constitute around 24% of the sample. Sequenced: naive CD8+ T cells sorted from blood. According to the study, the label for this sample's cell subset or site signals: CD45RA+CCR7+. The receptors derive from a man aged 25-45 years in good health.

The V and J genes are TRBV28 and TRBJ2-3, with 8 bases identical to TRBD2. The CDR3 runs to 15 residues. CDR1 and CDR2 (germline): MDHEN, SYDVKM. V dropped 6 bases and J dropped 4; count of bases not matched to a gene: 9. The CDR3 DNA sequence: TGTGCCAGCAGCATAGCGGGGATGCATCCAGATACGCAGTATTTT. Its protein is CASSIAGMHPDTQYF. Looking up the rest from reference TRBV28 and TRBJ2-3 gives the full variable domain: DVKVTQSSRYLVKRTGEKVFLECVQDMDHENMFWYRQDPGLGLRLIYFSYDVKMKEKGDIPEGYSVSREKKERFSLILESASTNQTSMYLCASSIAGMHPDTQYFGPGTRLTVL.

This CDR3 is CAISESRGTSYNEQFF. The DNA of the CDR3 is TGTGCCATCAGTGAGAGTAGGGGGACCTCCTACAATGAGCAGTTCTTC. The V call is TRBV10-3, the J call TRBJ2-1; a weak D match, TRBD1 (6 bases). The CDR3 sequence is 16 residues long. The germline gives CDR1 ENHRY, CDR2 SYGVKD. V was shortened by 2 bases and J by 0 bases, with 11 bases between the two germline ends.